A single T cell receptor beta chain is shown here with its context. CDR1 MNHEY and CDR2 SVGAGI come from the germline V gene. Trimming took off 4 bases at V and 7 bases at J, with 10 bases between the two ends. The CDR3 runs 12 residues. The data were taken from a study of T cell changes during pregnancy in multiple sclerosis. The table came from immunoSEQ multiplex PCR; TCRdb's copy has only in-frame clones and leaves some out. The sample lists about 70,000 clones, around 92% occurring once. The sequencing used CD8+ T cells from peripheral blood mononuclear cells, collected in the third trimester of pregnancy. The chain couples TRBV6-5 to TRBJ1-1, with D perhaps matching TRBD1 (6 bases). The TCR originated in a female donor in good health, enrolled as a control in a pregnancy study. This chain's CDR3 is CASSSGQVEAFF. In DNA form, the CDR3 reads TGTGCCAGCAGTTCGGGACAAGTTGAAGCTTTCTTT.